Shown below are 16 T cell receptor beta chains from a single sample sequenced in a study of sequential checkpoint blockade in melanoma. Sequencing was performed with immunoSEQ multiplex PCR; in TCRdb, only in-frame clones are kept and a portion is missing. The data contain approximately 12,000 clones, roughly two thirds of them singletons. Specified treatment: randomized to nivolumab then ipilimumab (arm A) or the reverse (arm B). The source was CD8+ T cells sorted from blood (inferred from file names), collected from a patient given nivolumab and ipilimumab in sequence. These receptors all come from a human donor with melanoma.

The genes are TRBV28 and TRBJ2-5; 8 bases are a match to TRBD2. TRBJ2-7 matches the DNA end more closely, so the J call is doubtful. This CDR3 contains 14 residues. Germline CDR1 is MDHEN and CDR2 is SYDVKM. Written as DNA, the CDR3 is TGTGCCAGCAGTTTAAGCGGGAGCTCCTACGAGCAGTACTTC. Translation: CASSLSGSSYEQYF.

This sequence joins TRBV28 and TRBJ2-7; D uncertain. Between the trimmed V and J ends, which lost 6 bases and 0 bases, there was a span of 9 bases. The CDR3 extends over 13 amino acids. Per germline, CDR1 MDHEN and CDR2 SYDVKM. The CDR3 nucleotides read TGTGCCAGCAGAAGGCCGGGCTCCTACGAGCAGTACTTC. Amino acids: CASRRPGSYEQYF.

This clone showed up just a few times. The chain combines TRBV13 with TRBJ2-2, with 9 bases matching TRBD2. This CDR3 region has 18 residues. The germline gives CDR1 PRHDT, CDR2 FYEKMQ (reference sequence). V lost 7 bases and J lost 4; bases outside the gene matches: 16. The CDR3 DNA follows: TGTGCCAGCACCGCCTCTCGCGAGCGGGGGGTAGGCACCGGGGAGCTGTTTTTT. Amino acid sequence: CASTASRERGVGTGELFF.

The V and J genes are TRBV5-1 and TRBJ2-7, with D unclear. The V end lost 0 bases, the J end lost 6 bases, and 4 bases lay between the germline ends. The CDR3 totals 11 residues. The germline V gene has CDR1 SGHRS and CDR2 YFSETQ. CDR3 sequence reads: CASSLDCEQYF. Here the CDR3 DNA reads TGCGCCAGCAGCTTGGACTGCGAGCAGTACTTC.

V is TRBV28 and J is TRBJ1-1; 7 bases line up with TRBD1. The CDR3 runs 15 residues. V was clipped by 2 bases and J by 1 base; unmatched bases: 4. CDR1 MDHEN and CDR2 SYDVKM come from the germline V gene. The CDR3 region has the DNA TGTGCCAGCAGTTTAAGCAGGACAGGGAACACTGAAGCTTTCTTT. This sequence encodes CASSLSRTGNTEAFF.

The J gene is TRBJ1-4, the V gene TRBV4-1; D is unresolved. Trimming pared 6 bases from V and 4 bases from J, leaving 12 bases between. This CDR3 comprises 14 residues. The germline V gene has CDR1 MGHRA and CDR2 YSYEKL. The CDR3 sequence is CASREEGYNEKLFF. In DNA form, the CDR3 reads TGCGCCAGCAGGGAAGAGGGTTATAATGAAAAACTGTTTTTT.

CDR3 nucleotides: TGTGCCAGCAGCTCCCAGCGGGGTGGGGCCAACGTCCTGACTTTC. Its protein product is CASSSQRGGANVLTF. This chain joins TRBV11-3 and TRBJ2-6, with 7 bases identical to TRBD2. V lost 4 bases to trimming and J lost 3 bases; unmatched junction nucleotides: 3. Per germline, CDR1 SGHNT and CDR2 YENEEA. This CDR3 is 15 amino acids long.

This clone was counted once. This chain links TRBV9 with TRBJ2-5, with 9 bases lining up with TRBD2. The CDR3 spans 14 residues. The V and J ends lost 4 bases and 5 bases, in that order; junction bases with no gene match: 6. Germline V CDR1 and CDR2: SGDLS, YYNGEE. The CDR3 is CASSLSGGGETQYF. For the CDR3, the DNA is TGTGCCAGCAGCCTTAGCGGGGGTGGTGAGACCCAGTACTTC.

The gene calls are TRBV28 and TRBJ2-5; the D gene is possibly TRBD1 (6 bases). Matching the DNA end better, TRBJ2-7 makes the J call doubtful. The CDR3 spans 15 residues. Germline V gene sequence: CDR1 MDHEN, CDR2 SYDVKM. The CDR3 reads CASSHTRTDSYEQYF. CDR3 in DNA: TGTGCCAGCAGCCACACACGGACAGACTCCTACGAGCAGTACTTC.

V is TRBV11-3 and J is TRBJ2-7; no reliable D call. The V gene's germline CDR1 is SGHNT and CDR2 YENEEA. The CDR3 spans 13 residues. Deletions cut 0 bases from V and 5 bases from J, with 8 bases between. CDR3 coding DNA: TGTGCCAGCAGCTTAGAGCCAGAAGACGAGCAGTACTTC. It codes for CASSLEPEDEQYF. The entire variable domain, with the rest obtained from reference TRBV11-3 and TRBJ2-7, is as follows: EAGVVQSPRYKIIEKKQPVAFWCNPISGHNTLYWYLQNLGQGPELLIRYENEEAVDDSQLPKDRFSAERLKGVDSTLKIQPAELGDSAVYLCASSLEPEDEQYFGPGTRLTVT.

Only a few counts were recorded for this clone. J is TRBJ1-3 and V is TRBV18, with D maybe TRBD1 (6 bases). The CDR3 consists of 15 residues. Trimming left V 2 bases short and J 4 bases short, with 12 bases between. Germline V gene lookup returns CDR1 KGHSH and CDR2 LQKENI. In DNA form, the CDR3 reads TGTGCCAGCTCACCAGGCGCAGGGACAGGAAACACCATATATTTT. Residues: CASSPGAGTGNTIYF.

The chain combines TRBV7-8 with TRBJ2-7; a possible D gene is TRBD2 (6 bases). This CDR3 region has 15 residues. Trimming stripped 8 bases from V and 0 bases from J, with 17 bases between. Germline V gives CDR1 SGHVS, CDR2 FQNEAQ. For the CDR3, the DNA is TGTGCCAGCGGAGATCGGGGGACGCGCTCCTACGAGCAGTACTTC. Encoded protein: CASGDRGTRSYEQYF.

By sample share, this clone is medium-sized. V gene TRBV9 combines with J gene TRBJ1-3, with D tentatively TRBD1 (5 bases). Germline V gene data show CDR1 as SGDLS and CDR2 as YYNGEE. CDR3 length: 15 residues. The V gene lost 2 bases and the J gene lost 0 bases, with 9 bases spanning the gap. CDR3 in amino acids: CASSVQGSSGNTIYF. CDR3 coding DNA: TGTGCCAGCAGCGTCCAGGGTAGCTCTGGAAACACCATATATTTT.

The chain employs TRBV6-6 and TRBJ2-7; D might be TRBD2 (5 bases). CDR1 MNHNY and CDR2 SVGAGI come from the germline V gene (reference sequence). The V gene lost 10 bases and the J gene lost 5 bases, with 15 bases spanning the gap. CDR3 size: 12 residues. The CDR3 DNA follows: TGTGCCACTATGAGGGAGCAGGACGAGCAGTACTTC. Protein product: CATMREQDEQYF.

The rearrangement links TRBV28 to TRBJ1-5, with 8 bases identical to TRBD1. This CDR3 has 15 amino acids. The V and J ends lost 5 bases and 5 bases, in that order; junction bases with no gene match: 8. Germline loops: CDR1 MDHEN, CDR2 SYDVKM. The CDR3 DNA reads as TGTGCCAGCAGTCGGGACAGGCCGAAATATCAGCCCCAGCATTTT. This translates into CASSRDRPKYQPQHF. Full variable domain (rest looked up from reference TRBV28 and TRBJ1-5): DVKVTQSSRYLVKRTGEKVFLECVQDMDHENMFWYRQDPGLGLRLIYFSYDVKMKEKGDIPEGYSVSREKKERFSLILESASTNQTSMYLCASSRDRPKYQPQHFGDGTRLSIL.

This clone came up a few times. The V call is TRBV4-2, the J call TRBJ1-1; 7 nucleotides match TRBD1. This CDR3 contains 15 residues. The germline V gene has CDR1 LGHNA and CDR2 YNFKEQ. V was clipped by 5 bases and J by 0 bases; unmatched bases: 6. CDR3 in DNA: TGTGCCAGCAGCTTGGGACAGATCATGAACACTGAAGCTTTCTTT. The encoded protein is CASSLGQIMNTEAFF.